This T cell receptor (beta chain) was identified during a study of cytomegalovirus exposure and HLA in healthy donors. A multiplex PCR was run with 60 Vbeta primers and 13 Jbeta primers. Using immunoSEQ multiplex PCR, the repertoire was profiled, and TCRdb retains in-frame clones only, with some absent. Of under 200,000 clones listed, around 78% are singletons. General study findings and limits: Later analysis associated a missense DCLRE1C variant with TCR beta V- and J-gene trimming. Rare TCR sequences dominated, though some public TCRs recurred in many donors.

The CDR3 is made up of 14 amino acids. CDR1 is SGHRS and CDR2 is YFSETQ in the germline V gene. V gave up 3 bases and J gave up 3 bases; unmatched junction bases: 4. As for this clone: Its antigen is not identified.

The clonotype was recovered from a woman aged 25 to 39 in good health and CMV-seropositive. Sequencing was performed on PBMCs. This sequence joins TRBV5-1 and TRBJ1-2; TRBD1 matches 8 bases. The CDR3 here is CASSYSTGDYGYTF. The CDR3 coding sequence is TGCGCCAGCAGCTATTCGACAGGGGACTATGGCTACACCTTC.